This is a list of T cell receptor beta chains from one sample in a study of T cell clusters in autoimmune cytopenias. TCRdb reprocessed the multiplex PCR reads and stores each CDR3 protein as one record, lacking DNA. This sample's table reports 5,000 to 7,000 distinct CDR3 sequences. These sequences were also reported in another study, on T cell repertoires in aging, cancer and after chemotherapy.

The sample comprised peripheral blood. These TCRs come from a human donor in good health. Each CDR3 is given with its conserved first and last residue. The listing skips clone size in some rows; elsewhere it reads once, few, many or a size class.

v_gene: TRBV7-2
abundance: -
j_gene: TRBJ1-2
CDR3aa: CASSLGEFYPNYGYTF

v_gene: TRBV18
abundance: -
j_gene: TRBJ1-3
CDR3aa: CASSPPVSSTGPGNTIYF

v_gene: TRBV20-1
abundance: -
j_gene: TRBJ2-3
CDR3aa: CSALEGGTDTQYF

v_gene: TRBV20-1
abundance: -
j_gene: TRBJ2-7
CDR3aa: CSASSNRYEQYF

v_gene: TRBV12-3/TRBV12-4
abundance: medium-sized
j_gene: TRBJ2-2
CDR3aa: CASRVGVRTGELFF

v_gene: TRBV24-1
abundance: medium-sized
j_gene: TRBJ2-2
CDR3aa: CATSDWVTGELFF

v_gene: TRBV7-2
abundance: -
j_gene: TRBJ1-2
CDR3aa: CASSLREYGYTF

v_gene: TRBV19
abundance: medium-sized
j_gene: TRBJ2-2
CDR3aa: CASSTRVTGELFF

v_gene: TRBV12-3/TRBV12-4
abundance: -
j_gene: TRBJ1-2
CDR3aa: CASSAGGGRGYTF

v_gene: TRBV5-4
abundance: -
j_gene: TRBJ1-2
CDR3aa: CASSPKGPGSGYTF

v_gene: TRBV12-3/TRBV12-4
abundance: medium-sized
j_gene: TRBJ1-5
CDR3aa: CASSPISANQPQHF

v_gene: TRBV5-4
abundance: medium-sized
j_gene: TRBJ2-5
CDR3aa: CASSFFGVGGETQYF

v_gene: TRBV10-1
abundance: -
j_gene: TRBJ2-1
CDR3aa: CASSKGLAGVEQFF

v_gene: TRBV29-1
abundance: medium-sized
j_gene: TRBJ2-7
CDR3aa: CSVEEESYEQYF

v_gene: TRBV6-1
abundance: -
j_gene: TRBJ2-3
CDR3aa: CASSDIDTSGGATDTQYF

v_gene: TRBV5-6
abundance: -
j_gene: TRBJ2-7
CDR3aa: CASSLDGGNSYEQYF

v_gene: TRBV20-1
abundance: -
j_gene: TRBJ1-5
CDR3aa: CSAGRQGDQPQHF

v_gene: TRBV6-2/TRBV6-3
abundance: -
j_gene: TRBJ1-1
CDR3aa: CASSLLGVTEAFF

v_gene: TRBV6-2/TRBV6-3
abundance: -
j_gene: TRBJ1-1
CDR3aa: CASSYYTEFEAFF

v_gene: TRBV30
abundance: -
j_gene: TRBJ1-1
CDR3aa: CALSGQGPGAFF

v_gene: TRBV4-1
abundance: -
j_gene: TRBJ1-5
CDR3aa: CASSFPATQPQHF

v_gene: TRBV12-3/TRBV12-4
abundance: -
j_gene: TRBJ1-3
CDR3aa: CASSLGGAFQGNTIYF

v_gene: TRBV6-5
abundance: medium-sized
j_gene: TRBJ1-4
CDR3aa: CASRGGTIEKLFF

v_gene: TRBV6-1
abundance: -
j_gene: TRBJ2-4
CDR3aa: CASRKQGDIQYF

v_gene: TRBV29-1
abundance: medium-sized
j_gene: TRBJ2-3
CDR3aa: CSVGQGLGDTQYF

v_gene: TRBV27
abundance: medium-sized
j_gene: TRBJ1-3
CDR3aa: CASSPRTGPSGNTIYF

v_gene: TRBV18
abundance: -
j_gene: TRBJ1-1
CDR3aa: CASSPPGDRMNTEAFF